Listed below are T cell receptor beta chains from one sample, sequenced in a study of T cells in Graves' hyperthyroidism and ophthalmopathy. In TCRdb, the multiplex PCR reads were re-called with MiXCR into one record per CDR3 protein. The sample includes more than 300,000 distinct CDR3 sequences, approximately 18% seen only once; the top ten take 34%. The sequenced material came from blood. The receptors were gathered from a woman in her thirties with Graves' hyperthyroidism that later progressed to Graves' ophthalmopathy. Both conserved end residues are part of each CDR3. The D gene is left open where the match is weak. Some rows mark clone size as missing; the rest say once, few, many or name a class of expanded clone.

TRBD1	TRBV6-1	19	TRBJ2-6	once	CASRGGPIGTGVGANVLTF	TGTGCCAGCAGGGGGGGCCCCATCGGGACAGGGGTTGGGGCCAACGTCCTGACTTTC
TRBD2	TRBV5-1	17	TRBJ2-2	few	CASSLQTSGSNTGELFF	TGCGCCAGCAGCTTGCAGACTAGCGGGAGCAACACCGGGGAGCTGTTTTTT
NA	TRBV11-2	15	TRBJ2-2	many	CASSMTDRHHGELFF	TGTGCCAGCAGCATGACCGACAGGCATCACGGGGAGCTGTTTTTT
NA	TRBV5-8	17	TRBJ2-6	NA	CASSFLVSNSGANVLTF	TGTGCCAGCAGCTTTCTGGTCAGCAACTCTGGGGCCAACGTCCTGACTTTC
NA	TRBV10-3	14	TRBJ1-5	few	CAISERWGGQPQHF	TGTGCCATCAGTGAACGGTGGGGCGGTCAGCCCCAGCATTTT
TRBD2	TRBV28	17	TRBJ2-3	many	CASSMRTSGFRTDTQYF	TGTGCCAGCAGTATGAGGACTAGCGGGTTCCGCACAGATACGCAGTATTTT
NA	TRBV5-5	17	TRBJ2-3	NA	CASSLDYWDPTLDTQYF	TGTGCCAGCAGCTTGGATTACTGGGACCCTACTCTAGATACGCAGTATTTT
NA	TRBV20-1	16	TRBJ1-5	NA	CSARDLAGVGNQPQHF	TGCAGTGCTAGAGATCTGGCTGGGGTTGGCAATCAGCCCCAGCATTTT
TRBD2	TRBV6-1	15	TRBJ2-3	many	CASCVGRALEDTQYF	TGTGCCAGTTGTGTGGGGAGGGCCCTCGAAGATACGCAGTATTTT
TRBD1	TRBV28	16	TRBJ1-4	many	CASSSQGDSANEKLFF	TGTGCCAGCAGTTCCCAGGGGGACTCAGCTAATGAAAAACTGTTTTTT
NA	TRBV24-1	16	TRBJ2-1	many	CATSSKTVRREDEQFF	TGTGCCACCAGTTCTAAAACGGTAAGGAGAGAGGATGAGCAGTTCTTC
NA	TRBV27	12	TRBJ2-3	many	CASSLLGGAQYF	TGTGCCAGCAGTTTATTGGGGGGCGCGCAGTATTTT
NA	TRBV11-2	14	TRBJ2-1	many	CASSLGRLGFEQFF	TGTGCCAGCAGCTTAGGACGATTGGGGTTTGAGCAGTTCTTC
TRBD1	TRBV28	16	TRBJ1-4	many	CASSLPGQGAEEKLFF	TGTGCCAGCAGTTTACCGGGACAGGGGGCGGAGGAAAAACTGTTTTTT
NA	TRBV20-1	8	TRBJ2-7	many	CSPAEQYF	TGCAGTCCAGCCGAGCAGTACTTC
NA	TRBV20-1	11	TRBJ2-1	NA	CRGTGAREQFF	TGCAGGGGGACTGGGGCTCGGGAGCAGTTCTTC
NA	TRBV20-1	13	TRBJ2-1	NA	CSASKVGLNEQFF	TGCAGTGCTAGTAAAGTAGGACTCAATGAGCAGTTCTTC
TRBD2	TRBV5-1	17	TRBJ2-7	NA	CASSLFLSGTRTYEQYF	TGCGCCAGCAGCTTGTTTCTTAGCGGGACACGAACCTACGAGCAGTACTTC
NA	TRBV5-6	15	TRBJ2-7	NA	CASSRTGRGIYEQYF	TGTGCCAGCAGCCGGACAGGACGGGGGATCTACGAGCAGTACTTC
NA	TRBV10-2	14	TRBJ1-5	many	CASGKTDSNQPQHF	TGCGCCAGCGGGAAGACAGATAGCAATCAGCCCCAGCATTTT
NA	TRBV7-4	17	TRBJ1-2	NA	CASSSDGVRTLNYGYTF	TGTGCCAGCAGTTCCGACGGCGTCAGGACGCTGAACTATGGCTACACCTTC
NA	TRBV27	15	TRBJ2-3	many	CASSLSGRNTDTRYF	TGTGCCAGCAGTTTATCCGGGAGAAACACAGATACGCGGTATTTT
TRBD1	TRBV11-2	14	TRBJ1-4	many	CASSRQGLREKLFF	TGTGCCAGCAGCCGACAGGGGTTGCGCGAAAAACTGTTTTTT
NA	TRBV12-3/TRBV12-4	15	TRBJ1-5	many	CASSLGLQGNQPQHF	TGTGCCAGCAGTTTAGGGCTGCAAGGCAATCAGCCCCAGCATTTT
NA	TRBV19	13	TRBJ2-1	NA	CASSSYGRNEQFF	TGTGCCAGTAGTAGCTACGGGCGAAATGAGCAGTTCTTC
NA	TRBV11-2	13	TRBJ1-2	many	CASSLGPVSGYTF	TGTGCCAGCAGCTTAGGTCCGGTTAGCGGCTACACCTTC
TRBD1	TRBV11-2	14	TRBJ2-7	NA	CASSLTGTVYDQYF	TGTGCCAGCAGCTTAACCGGGACAGTGTACGATCAGTACTTC
NA	TRBV24-1	12	TRBJ2-2	many	CATSSSVEELFF	TGTGCCACCAGTAGCTCCGTCGAGGAGCTGTTTTTT
TRBD2	TRBV27	16	TRBJ2-7	many	CASSLSLGLVAYEQYF	TGTGCCAGCAGTTTATCGCTGGGACTAGTGGCCTACGAGCAGTACTTC
NA	TRBV6-1	15	TRBJ1-4	many	CASSSVRISSEKLFF	TGTGCCAGCAGTTCCGTAAGGATATCGAGTGAAAAACTGTTTTTT
TRBD1	TRBV12-3/TRBV12-4	17	TRBJ1-2	many	CASSLAQVAGGSRGYTF	TGTGCCAGCAGTTTAGCGCAGGTCGCAGGGGGTTCGAGAGGCTACACCTTC
TRBD1	TRBV5-1	15	TRBJ1-1	few	CASSLDRTGDTEVFF	TGCGCCAGCAGCTTGGATCGGACAGGGGACACTGAAGTTTTCTTT
TRBD1	TRBV4-1	16	TRBJ1-2	few	CASSRRRTGEAYGYTF	TGCGCCAGCAGCCGGCGACGAACAGGGGAGGCCTATGGCTACACCTTC
NA	TRBV7-2	16	TRBJ2-7	NA	CASSLWVSGDSYEQYF	TGTGCCAGCAGCTTATGGGTATCAGGGGACTCCTACGAGCAGTACTTC
TRBD1	TRBV20-1	15	TRBJ1-2	many	CSARSGTGVNYGYTF	TGCAGTGCTAGATCCGGGACAGGGGTTAACTATGGCTACACCTTC
NA	TRBV5-1	14	TRBJ2-1	many	CASSFLPSYNEQFF	TGCGCCAGCAGCTTTCTTCCTTCCTACAATGAGCAGTTCTTC
NA	TRBV2	14	TRBJ2-7	few	CASSKIPDSYEQYF	TGTGCCAGCAGTAAAATACCCGACAGCTACGAGCAGTACTTC
TRBD2	TRBV6-1	15	TRBJ2-7	many	CASTDGTSGFNEQYF	TGTGCCAGCACCGACGGGACTAGCGGGTTTAACGAGCAGTACTTC
TRBD1	TRBV29-1	19	TRBJ1-1	NA	CSARTRGGTGGRLSVAAFF	TGCAGCGCAAGAACAAGGGGGGGGACAGGGGGCCGTTTGTCGGTGGCAGCTTTCTTT
TRBD2	TRBV6-5	16	TRBJ2-1	NA	CASSYLGRAIRIEQFF	TGTGCCAGCAGTTACTTGGGGAGGGCGATCCGTATTGAGCAGTTCTTC
NA	TRBV6-1	15	TRBJ2-1	NA	CASRPRTLSYNEQFF	TGTGCCAGCAGACCTAGGACACTCTCATACAATGAGCAGTTCTTC
NA	TRBV28	14	TRBJ2-5	NA	CASSLRGLQETQYF	TGTGCCAGCAGTTTAAGGGGTTTGCAGGAGACCCAGTACTTC
TRBD1	TRBV12-5	15	TRBJ2-1	many	CASALRNRGLDEQFF	TGTGCTAGTGCTTTGCGGAACAGGGGGCTCGATGAGCAGTTCTTC
NA	TRBV19	16	TRBJ1-5	NA	CASSTQGQGFPQPQHF	TGTGCCAGTAGTACGCAAGGGCAGGGTTTTCCTCAGCCCCAGCATTTT
NA	TRBV2	14	TRBJ2-4	many	CASSSRGWGNIQYF	TGTGCCAGCAGTTCCAGGGGTTGGGGAAACATTCAGTACTTC
TRBD1	TRBV18	14	TRBJ2-7	many	CASSADRSSYEQYF	TGTGCCAGCTCAGCGGACAGGAGCTCCTACGAGCAGTACTTC
NA	TRBV7-9	13	TRBJ1-1	few	CASSSHVTDEAFF	TGTGCCAGCAGCTCCCATGTGACCGATGAAGCTTTCTTT
NA	TRBV7-8	17	TRBJ1-1	many	CASSSQPGPGSNTEAFF	TGTGCCAGCAGCTCACAACCGGGACCCGGGTCGAACACTGAAGCTTTCTTT
NA	TRBV29-1	10	TRBJ2-3	many	CSAETDTQYF	TGCAGCGCCGAGACAGATACGCAGTATTTT
NA	TRBV6-1	11	TRBJ1-2	many	CASGFNYGYTF	TGTGCCAGCGGATTTAACTATGGCTACACCTTC
TRBD1	TRBV5-1	14	TRBJ1-6	few	CASSLETGVSPLHF	TGCGCCAGCAGCTTGGAGACAGGGGTGTCACCCCTCCACTTT
TRBD1	TRBV5-1	16	TRBJ2-7	NA	CASSEPDRSASYEQYF	TGCGCCAGCAGCGAACCGGACAGGTCCGCTTCCTACGAGCAGTACTTC
NA	TRBV11-2	14	TRBJ1-4	many	CASSLGAVNEKLFF	TGTGCCAGCAGCTTAGGGGCCGTTAATGAAAAACTGTTTTTT
NA	TRBV11-2	16	TRBJ1-1	NA	CASSPRDFSLNTEAFF	TGTGCCAGCAGCCCAAGGGATTTCAGTCTGAACACTGAAGCTTTCTTT
NA	TRBV2	12	TRBJ1-2	many	CASPGPLSGYTF	TGTGCCAGTCCGGGGCCCTTGAGTGGCTACACCTTC
NA	TRBV5-1	15	TRBJ2-3	many	CASSLGPGDTDTQYF	TGCGCCAGCAGCTTGGGGCCCGGTGATACAGATACGCAGTATTTT
TRBD1	TRBV10-1	15	TRBJ2-3	NA	CASSFDRAGTDTQYF	TGCGCCAGCAGCTTCGACAGGGCGGGCACAGATACGCAGTATTTT